The sequence of this T cell receptor (beta chain) was determined in a study of blood T cell repertoires in COVID-19. J lost 3 bases, V lost 7 bases, and 9 bases had no gene match. This CDR3 region has 16 residues. The germline gives CDR1 LNHDA, CDR2 SQIVND (reference sequence). Profiled with immunoSEQ multiplex PCR; TCRdb holds only in-frame clones, not every one. Of about 160,000 clones listed, just under 85% are singletons. This sequence originates from a woman of 80 years or more with acute or convalescent COVID-19. The rearrangement uses TRBV19 and TRBJ2-1; 10 positions match TRBD2. The sample was peripheral blood. CDR3 nucleotides: TGTGCCAGTACCAGGGCTCTAGCGGGAGTCTACAATGAGCAGTTCTTC. Amino acid sequence: CASTRALAGVYNEQFF.